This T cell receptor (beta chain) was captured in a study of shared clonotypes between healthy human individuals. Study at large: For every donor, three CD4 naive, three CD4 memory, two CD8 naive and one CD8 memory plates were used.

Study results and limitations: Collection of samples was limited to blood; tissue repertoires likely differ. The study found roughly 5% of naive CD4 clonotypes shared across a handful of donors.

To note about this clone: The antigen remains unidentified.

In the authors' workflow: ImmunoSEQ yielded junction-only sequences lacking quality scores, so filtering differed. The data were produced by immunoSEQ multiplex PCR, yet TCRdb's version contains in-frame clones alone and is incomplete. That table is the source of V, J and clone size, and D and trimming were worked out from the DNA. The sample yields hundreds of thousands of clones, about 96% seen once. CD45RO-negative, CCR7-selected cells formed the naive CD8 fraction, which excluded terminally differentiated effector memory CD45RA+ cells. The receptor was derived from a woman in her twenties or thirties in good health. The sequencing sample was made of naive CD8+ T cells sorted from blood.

CDR3 amino acids: CASSPPVDGRKNIQYF. The CDR3 DNA follows: TGTGCCAGCAGCCCTCCGGTGGACGGGAGGAAAAACATTCAGTACTTC. V gene TRBV21-1 combines with J gene TRBJ2-4; no check of the table's D call, TRBD2, against the DNA was made. TRBV21-1 is a pseudogene segment. CDR3 length: 16 amino acids.